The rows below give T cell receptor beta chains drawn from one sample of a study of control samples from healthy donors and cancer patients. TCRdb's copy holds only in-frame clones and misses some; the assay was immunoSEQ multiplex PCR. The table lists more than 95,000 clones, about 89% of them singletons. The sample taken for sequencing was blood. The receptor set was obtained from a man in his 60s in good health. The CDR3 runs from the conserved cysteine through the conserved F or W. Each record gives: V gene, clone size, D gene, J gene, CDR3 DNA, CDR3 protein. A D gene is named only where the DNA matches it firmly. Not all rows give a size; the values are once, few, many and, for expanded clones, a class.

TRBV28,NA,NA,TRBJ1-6,TGTGCCAGCAGTTTGAACAGGGTGAGTTCACCCCTCCACTTT,CASSLNRVSSPLHF
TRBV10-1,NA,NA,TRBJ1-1,TGCGCCAGCAGTTCTGGACAGATGGGGACTGAAGCTTTCTTT,CASSSGQMGTEAFF
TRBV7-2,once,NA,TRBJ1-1,TGTGCCAGCAGCTTAGCCGGAAGGGACACTGAAGCTTTCTTT,CASSLAGRDTEAFF
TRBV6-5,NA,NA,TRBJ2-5,TGTGCCAGCGCACCGGGACAAGGAGAGACCCAGTACTTC,CASAPGQGETQYF
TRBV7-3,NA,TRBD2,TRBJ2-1,TGTGCCAGCAGCTTAGTGGGTAGCGGGGGGTACAATGAGCAGTTCTTC,CASSLVGSGGYNEQFF
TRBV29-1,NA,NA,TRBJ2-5,TGCAGCGTTGAAAGGATCGGTCGCCAAGAGACCCAGTACTTC,CSVERIGRQETQYF
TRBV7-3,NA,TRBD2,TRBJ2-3,TGTGCCAGCAGCTCCAACCCTGGACTAGCGGGGGGGCAAACAGATACGCAGTATTTT,CASSSNPGLAGGQTDTQYF
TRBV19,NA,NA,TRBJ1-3,TGTGCCAGTACTTACCTCCGGCGGGGGTCAGGGTCTGGAAACACCATATATTTT,CASTYLRRGSGSGNTIYF
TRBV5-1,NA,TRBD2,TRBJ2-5,TGCGCCAGCAGCCCCCTGGGGAGCGGGGGGCCTCGCGGAGAGACCCAGTACTTC,CASSPLGSGGPRGETQYF
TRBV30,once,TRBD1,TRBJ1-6,TGTGCCTGGAGTGTAGGAGGGACAGGATCCTCACCCCTCCACTTT,CAWSVGGTGSSPLHF
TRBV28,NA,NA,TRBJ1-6,TGTGCCAGCAGTTTCGGCCAAATCAGAAGTAGGGTTAGTAATTCACCCCTCCACTTT,CASSFGQIRSRVSNSPLHF
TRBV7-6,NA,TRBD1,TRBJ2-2,TGTGCCAGCAGCTTAATAACAGGGGGCGGCGGGGAGCTGTTTTTT,CASSLITGGGGELFF
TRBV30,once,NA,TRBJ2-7,TGTGCCTGGAGTGTTGGACCCTACGAGCAGTACTTC,CAWSVGPYEQYF
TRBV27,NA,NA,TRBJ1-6,TGTGCCAGCAGATTAGCAGGTTCACCCCTCCACTTT,CASRLAGSPLHF
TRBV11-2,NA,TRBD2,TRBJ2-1,TGTGCCAGCAGCTGGGGGAGCGGGGGGGTTAATGAGCAGTTCTTC,CASSWGSGGVNEQFF
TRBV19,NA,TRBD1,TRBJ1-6,TGTGCCAGTAGGGTTCAGGGGGCGAATTCACCCCTCCACTTT,CASRVQGANSPLHF
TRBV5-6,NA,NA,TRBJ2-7,TGTGCCAGCAGCTTGGGACAGGTGGCCTACGAGCAGTACTTC,CASSLGQVAYEQYF
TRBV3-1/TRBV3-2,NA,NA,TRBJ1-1,TGTGCCAGCAGCACGTCCGGGACAAACACTGAAGCTTTCTTT,CASSTSGTNTEAFF
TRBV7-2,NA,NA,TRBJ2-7,TGTGCCAGCAGCCGCTACTCCTACGAGCAGTACTTC,CASSRYSYEQYF
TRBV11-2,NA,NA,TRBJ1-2,TGTGCCAGCAGCTTAGAGTTTGGGGCCCCTAACTATGGCTACACCTTC,CASSLEFGAPNYGYTF
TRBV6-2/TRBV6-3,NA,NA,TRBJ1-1,TGTGCCAGCAGTTACTCCTTTGGGGGGGGTGAAGCTTTCTTT,CASSYSFGGGEAFF
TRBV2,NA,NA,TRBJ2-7,TGTGCCAGCAGTACAGGTTACTCCTACGAGCAGTACTTC,CASSTGYSYEQYF
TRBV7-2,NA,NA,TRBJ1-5,TGTGCCAGCAGCTTAGGTCTAGGCAGGGCGAGCAATCAGCCCCAGCATTTT,CASSLGLGRASNQPQHF
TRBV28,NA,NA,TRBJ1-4,TGTGCCAGCAGTTTATTAGAGGGGGGCTCGAGAAATGAAAAACTGTTTTTT,CASSLLEGGSRNEKLFF
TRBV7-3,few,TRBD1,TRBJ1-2,TGTGCCAGCAGCTTAACGGCAGGGGGCGCGGATGGCTACACCTTC,CASSLTAGGADGYTF
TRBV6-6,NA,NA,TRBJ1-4,TGTGCCAGCACCCAAGGGGGTACAGCTAATGAAAAACTGTTTTTT,CASTQGGTANEKLFF
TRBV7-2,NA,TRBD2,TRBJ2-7,TGTGCCAGCAGCCGGGGGGGCGAGCAGTACTTC,CASSRGGEQYF
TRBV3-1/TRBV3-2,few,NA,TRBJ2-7,TGTGCCAGCAGCCAAGACGTCTACGAGCAGTACTTC,CASSQDVYEQYF
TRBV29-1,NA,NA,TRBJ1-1,TGCAGCGTTGAAACGGGGATCGTGCCATCTTTCTTT,CSVETGIVPSFF
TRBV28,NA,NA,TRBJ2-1,TGTGCCAGCAGTTTGCGCTTTGAGCAGTTCTTC,CASSLRFEQFF
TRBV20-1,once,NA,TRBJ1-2,TGCAGTGCTAGACCCGGGTATGGCTACACCTTC,CSARPGYGYTF
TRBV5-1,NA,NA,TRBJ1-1,TGCGCCAGCGCCACCTCGGGAGGGAAGGGCGAAGCTTTCTTT,CASATSGGKGEAFF
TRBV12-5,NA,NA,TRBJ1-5,TGTGCTAGTGGTTTGGTACTTAAGCTGTGGCAAGGGGGAGGTGGTCAGCCCCAGCATTTT,CASGLVLKLWQGGGGQPQHF
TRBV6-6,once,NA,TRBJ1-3,TGTGCCAGCAGTTCCATCACAATATCTGGAAACACCATATATTTT,CASSSITISGNTIYF
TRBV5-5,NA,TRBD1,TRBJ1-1,TGTGCCAGCAGCTTTCAGGGGGCGAACACTGAAGCTTTCTTT,CASSFQGANTEAFF
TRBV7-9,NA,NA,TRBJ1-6,TGTGCCAGCAGCTTGTCAGAGGGAATAGGTTCACCCCTCCACTTT,CASSLSEGIGSPLHF
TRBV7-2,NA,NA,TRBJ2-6,TGTGCCAGCAGCTGGGGGACACCAAGCTCTGGGGCCAACGTCCTGACTTTC,CASSWGTPSSGANVLTF
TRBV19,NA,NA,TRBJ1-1,TGTGCCAGTAGTGACGAGAGAATGAACACTGAAGCTTTCTTT,CASSDERMNTEAFF
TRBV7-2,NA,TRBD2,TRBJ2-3,TGTGCCAGCAGCTTGGGGCGGGGGGCCACTAGCACAGATACGCAGTATTTT,CASSLGRGATSTDTQYF
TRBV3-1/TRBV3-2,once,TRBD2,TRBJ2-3,TGTGCCAGCAGCCAAGCCGGGACTACTAGCACAGATACGCAGTATTTT,CASSQAGTTSTDTQYF
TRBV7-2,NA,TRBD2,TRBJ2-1,TGTGCCAGCACCCCTAGCGGGGGGGCTTGGAGAGAGCAGTTCTTC,CASTPSGGAWREQFF